These T cell receptor beta chains were read from a single sample in a study of a mutant IDH1 vaccine in newly diagnosed glioma. Their antigen targets remain unknown. The protocol was immunoSEQ multiplex PCR, while the TCRdb copy is restricted to in-frame clones and leaves out a portion. In the table there are approximately 70,000 clones, under 90% of which are singletons. Sequences were derived from PBMCs, sampled from a glioma patient whose treatment included an IDH1 peptide vaccine. The receptor source for this set is a man aged 18-30 years with glioma. CDR3s include the opening cysteine and the closing phenylalanine or tryptophan. D genes are given only for firm matches. Where a row states a size, it is once, few, many or the class of an expanded clone; other rows omit it.

D: TRBD2
V: TRBV29-1
size: -
J: TRBJ2-3
CDR3: CSAGGRNTDTQYF
DNA: TGCAGCGCGGGGGGGCGAAATACAGATACGCAGTATTTT

D: -
V: TRBV28
size: -
J: TRBJ2-7
CDR3: CASSSSLYEQYF
DNA: TGTGCCAGCAGTTCTAGTTTGTACGAGCAGTACTTC

D: -
V: TRBV12-5
size: -
J: TRBJ2-7
CDR3: CASGTSGSYEQYF
DNA: TGTGCTAGTGGTACTTCTGGCTCCTACGAGCAGTACTTC

D: TRBD2
V: TRBV5-6
size: -
J: TRBJ2-1
CDR3: CASSFPTSGRAFEQFF
DNA: TGTGCCAGCAGCTTCCCGACTAGCGGGAGGGCCTTTGAGCAGTTCTTC

D: -
V: TRBV7-9
size: -
J: TRBJ2-7
CDR3: CASSLVGYEQYF
DNA: TGTGCCAGCAGCTTAGTGGGGTACGAGCAGTACTTC

D: -
V: TRBV7-6
size: -
J: TRBJ2-7
CDR3: CASSIPDGPLYF
DNA: TGTGCCAGCAGCATACCGGACGGTCCTCTGTACTTC

D: -
V: TRBV7-3
size: few
J: TRBJ1-2
CDR3: CASSLTPQGKDGYTF
DNA: TGTGCCAGCAGCTTAACCCCCCAGGGGAAGGATGGCTACACCTTC

D: -
V: TRBV18
size: -
J: TRBJ1-2
CDR3: CASSPDDIRGYGYTF
DNA: TGTGCCAGCTCACCCGACGACATAAGGGGCTATGGCTACACCTTC

D: -
V: TRBV4-3
size: -
J: TRBJ1-1
CDR3: CASSQSLGYTEAFF
DNA: TGCGCCAGCAGCCAAAGTCTCGGTTACACTGAAGCTTTCTTT

D: -
V: TRBV4-3
size: -
J: TRBJ1-4
CDR3: CASSQAVTENEKLFF
DNA: TGCGCCAGCAGCCAAGCGGTTACAGAGAATGAAAAACTGTTTTTT

D: -
V: TRBV29-1
size: -
J: TRBJ2-1
CDR3: CSVEGGYSSSYNEQFF
DNA: TGCAGCGTTGAAGGGGGGTATTCGAGCTCCTACAATGAGCAGTTCTTC

D: TRBD1
V: TRBV5-4
size: few
J: TRBJ1-1
CDR3: CASSPGQGNTEAFF
DNA: TGTGCCAGCAGCCCTGGACAGGGGAACACTGAAGCTTTCTTT

D: -
V: TRBV7-9
size: -
J: TRBJ2-7
CDR3: CASSPPGGRESYEQYF
DNA: TGTGCCAGCAGCCCCCCCGGGGGGCGGGAGAGCTACGAGCAGTACTTC

D: -
V: TRBV7-9
size: few
J: TRBJ1-1
CDR3: CASSPSAEAFF
DNA: TGTGCCAGCAGCCCGAGCGCTGAAGCTTTCTTT

D: -
V: TRBV29-1
size: -
J: TRBJ1-2
CDR3: CSAETETVGGYTF
DNA: TGCAGCGCCGAGACAGAGACGGTCGGTGGCTACACCTTC

D: -
V: TRBV7-3
size: -
J: TRBJ1-2
CDR3: CASSLRGDGYTF
DNA: TGTGCCAGCAGCTTACGGGGGGATGGCTACACCTTC